Following are 21 T cell receptor beta chains from one sample sequenced in a study of regulatory T cells in long-lasting Graves disease. The time point was: persistent/refractory GD, antithyroid drugs over 5 years with positive TRAb. PBMCs provided the RNA from which the TCR library was made. With iRepertoire HTBI primers and Arm-PCR of CDR3 regions, TCR beta libraries were built. In TCRdb, the multiplex PCR reads were re-called with MiXCR into one record per CDR3 protein. The table has hundreds of thousands of distinct CDR3 sequences, less than 25% seen once. The sequenced sample was peripheral blood mononuclear cells (PBMCs), obtained when the disease was refractory, from a patient treated with antithyroid drugs. The source of these receptors is a female donor with Graves disease.

The chain is built from TRBV30 and TRBJ1-3; D unclear. This CDR3 spans 13 amino acids. Germline CDR1 reads GTSNPN; CDR2 reads SVGIG (reference sequence). V was clipped by 6 bases and J by 8 bases, with 17 bases between them. This CDR3 is CACLPTPRDTIYF. The CDR3 DNA reads as TGTGCCTGTCTCCCTACCCCGCGGGACACCATATATTTT.

This clonotype showed up many times. This chain connects TRBV2 to TRBJ2-7; a weak D match, TRBD2 (5 bases). Germline V gives CDR1 SNHLY, CDR2 FYNNEI. The CDR3 is 14 residues long. Trimming took off 7 bases at V and 0 bases at J, with 13 bases between the two ends. The CDR3 nucleotides are TGTGCCAGCAAAGACTGGGAGAGCTCCTACGAGCAGTACTTC. Its protein product is CASKDWESSYEQYF.

This clonotype has just a few counts. The V and J genes are TRBV3-1 and TRBJ2-7; unclear D gene. The V end was cut by 3 bases, the J end by 0 bases, with 9 bases between. This CDR3 has 14 amino acids. Germline CDR1 is LGHDT and CDR2 is YNNKEL (reference sequence). The CDR3 region has the DNA TGTGCCAGCAGCCAGGGTGTGGGCTCCTACGAGCAGTACTTC. Amino acid sequence: CASSQGVGSYEQYF.

For this clonotype: This may be a read error, as it is one base from a much larger clone. The J gene is TRBJ2-5, the V gene TRBV28, with D perhaps TRBD1 or TRBD2 (5 bases each). The CDR3 loop spans 13 amino acids. Trimming removed 5 bases from V and 11 bases from J, with 18 bases in between. CDR1 MDHEN and CDR2 SYDVKM come from the germline V gene. The CDR3 reads CASSGEGYLEQYF. For the CDR3, the DNA is TGTGCCAGCAGTGGCGAGGGGTACCTGGAGCAGTACTTC.

This clonotype was picked up many times. This chain joins TRBV18 and TRBJ2-5; 9 bases align to TRBD2. Germline CDR1 and CDR2: KGHSH and LQKENI. The junction had 3 bases not matched to a gene; V was cut back by 3 bases and J by 4 bases. The CDR3 covers 14 residues. CDR3 coding DNA: TGTGCCAGCTCACCTAGCGGGAGAAGAGAGACCCAGTACTTC. As protein: CASSPSGRRETQYF. Together with reference TRBV18 and TRBJ2-5, the CDR3 gives the full variable domain: NAGVMQNPRHLVRRRGQEARLRCSPMKGHSHVYWYRQLPEEGLKFMVYLQKENIIDESGMPKERFSAEFPKEGPSILRIQQVVRGDSAAYFCASSPSGRRETQYFGPGTRLLVL.

This clonotype was observed a few times. V and J are TRBV28 and TRBJ1-6; the D is unclear. The CDR3 length is 13 residues. The germline gives CDR1 MDHEN, CDR2 SYDVKM. V lost 0 bases and J 14 bases, leaving 11 bases between the germline ends. The DNA of the CDR3 is TGTGCCAGCAGTTTATGGTCCCTTGGATCCCTCCACTTT. The encoded protein is CASSLWSLGSLHF.

This chain joins TRBV20-1 and TRBJ2-3; no reliable D call. The CDR3 covers 14 residues. Germline V gene lookup returns CDR1 DFQATT and CDR2 SNEGSKA (reference sequence). The V and J ends lost 0 bases and 1 base respectively, with 8 bases between them. The CDR3 DNA follows: TGCAGTGCTAGAGACACTCACCGCACAGATACGCAGTATTTT. It codes for CSARDTHRTDTQYF.

This clonotype was counted between two and nine times. The rearrangement joins TRBV9 to TRBJ2-7, with D perhaps TRBD1 or TRBD2 (5 bases each). V was shortened by 0 bases and J by 0 bases, with 16 bases between the two germline ends. The CDR3 length is 17 residues. The V gene's germline CDR1 is SGDLS and CDR2 YYNGEE. This CDR3 reads CASSVGVGTRSSYEQYF. The CDR3 DNA reads TGTGCCAGCAGCGTAGGCGTGGGGACCAGGAGCTCCTACGAGCAGTACTTC. The full variable domain, rest sourced from reference TRBV9 and TRBJ2-7, is DSGVTQTPKHLITATGQRVTLRCSPRSGDLSVYWYQQSLDQGLQFLIQYYNGEERAKGNILERFSAQQFPDLHSELNLSSLELGDSALYFCASSVGVGTRSSYEQYFGPGTRLTVT.

This clonotype was counted many times. J is TRBJ2-5 and V is TRBV2; 11 bases are a match to TRBD2. In germline, CDR1 is SNHLY, CDR2 FYNNEI. With 6 bases clipped from V and 1 base from J, the junction kept 10 bases outside the gene matches. This CDR3 is built from 17 residues. The DNA for the CDR3 is TGTGCCAGCAGCGGAGAGGGACTAGCGGTTGTCCAAGAGACCCAGTACTTC. It encodes CASSGEGLAVVQETQYF.

This chain joins TRBV7-9 and TRBJ1-6; D gene ambiguous. CDR3 length equals 15 residues. The V gene's germline CDR1 is SEHNR and CDR2 FQNEAQ (reference sequence). V gave up 1 base and J gave up 6 bases, with 10 bases separating them. The CDR3 reads CASSLGVTPNSPLHF. As DNA, the CDR3 is TGTGCCAGCAGCTTAGGGGTAACTCCTAATTCACCCCTCCACTTT.

The genes are TRBV6-2 or TRBV6-3 and TRBJ2-7, with 14 bases fitting TRBD2. Trimming removed 5 bases from V and 1 base from J; junction bases left unmatched: 7. The CDR3 is 17 residues long. Germline assignment: CDR1 MNHEY and CDR2 SVGEGT. The CDR3 sequence is CASSEGTSGRRSYEQYF. The CDR3 DNA is TGTGCCAGCAGTGAAGGGACTAGCGGGAGAAGGTCCTACGAGCAGTACTTC.

This clonotype has a count of ten or more. The chain carries TRBV7-6 and TRBJ2-7; 9 bases are shared with TRBD2. V was clipped by 0 bases and J by 4 bases; unmatched bases: 10. This CDR3 comprises 17 residues. From germline, CDR1 is SGHVS and CDR2 FNYEAQ. Written as DNA, the CDR3 is TGTGCCAGCAGCTTAGCGCGGTTTAGCGGGAGCGTGTACGAGCAGTACTTC. Translated: CASSLARFSGSVYEQYF.

This clonotype appeared a few times. The J gene is TRBJ2-7, the V gene TRBV24-1; 8 nucleotides match TRBD2. V dropped 5 bases and J dropped 7; count of bases not matched to a gene: 6. Looked up from germline, CDR1 is KGHDR and CDR2 is SFDVKD. CDR3 length: 13 amino acids. The CDR3, as DNA: TGTGCCACCAGTGGCGGACTAGCAGATGAGCAGTACTTC. Protein sequence: CATSGGLADEQYF.

The table lists this clonotype with a few counts. This chain connects TRBV18 to TRBJ1-1; D gene unclear. The germline V gene encodes CDR1 KGHSH and CDR2 LQKENI. The CDR3 length is 15 residues. V was clipped by 6 bases and J by 4 bases, with 18 bases between them. The CDR3 spells CASSPPSSTSTEAFF. The CDR3 DNA sequence: TGTGCCAGCTCCCCCCCAAGCAGCACGAGCACTGAAGCTTTCTTT.

This clonotype was picked up a small number of times. The J gene is TRBJ2-2, the V gene TRBV29-1; D tentatively reads TRBD1 or TRBD2 (5 bases each). In germline, CDR1 is SQVTM, CDR2 ANQGSEA. Trimming shortened V by 4 bases and J by 6 bases, and 9 bases separated the two germline ends. CDR3 length equals 12 residues. The CDR3 here is CSVARGPGELFF. The CDR3 DNA sequence: TGCAGCGTTGCCCGGGGACCCGGGGAGCTGTTTTTT.

This clonotype was observed a handful of times. The CDR3 loop is CASSPQGRDTEAFF. The CDR3 DNA sequence: TGTGCCAGCAGTCCACAGGGTCGAGACACTGAAGCTTTCTTT. This rearrangement joins TRBV6-2 or TRBV6-3 to TRBJ1-1; a possible D gene is TRBD1 (6 bases). CDR1 MNHEY and CDR2 SVGEGT come from the germline V gene. V shed 5 bases and J shed 3 bases, with 13 bases lying between them. This CDR3 contains 14 residues.

This clonotype was found a few times. The V call is TRBV5-1, the J call TRBJ1-1, with a weak D call TRBD1 (5 bases). The CDR3 spans 13 residues. The germline V and J ends were trimmed by 4 bases and 11 bases, with 18 bases remaining between them. The germline gives CDR1 SGHRS, CDR2 YFSETQ. The CDR3 spells CASSTRDAATAFF. The CDR3 DNA is TGCGCCAGCAGCACCCGGGACGCCGCGACCGCTTTCTTT.

The chain couples TRBV9 to TRBJ2-5; D possibly corresponds to TRBD1 (6 bases). The CDR3 is 16 residues long. The germline gives CDR1 SGDLS, CDR2 YYNGEE. The V gene lost 1 base and the J gene lost 3 bases, with 16 bases spanning the gap. CDR3 loop: CASSVSPGDVKETQYF. CDR3 sequence (DNA): TGTGCCAGCAGCGTATCCCCAGGGGATGTGAAAGAGACCCAGTACTTC.

Concerning this clonotype: This CDR3 fails to terminate in the conserved phenylalanine or tryptophan, so it likely reflects a read error. This chain connects TRBV2 to TRBJ1-3; D is undetermined. Looked up from germline, CDR1 is SNHLY and CDR2 is FYNNEI. The germline V and J ends were trimmed by 1 base and 5 bases, with 0 bases remaining between them. The CDR3 extends over 11 amino acids. The CDR3 reads CASSEGNTIYS. CDR3 DNA sequence: TGTGCCAGCAGTGAAGGAAACACCATATATTCT.

CDR3 in DNA: TGCGCCAGCACCCCACTAGCGGGAAGCACCGGGGAGCTGTTTTTT. This gives the protein CASTPLAGSTGELFF. The chain links TRBV5-1 to TRBJ2-2; 10 bases match TRBD2. Germline V gives CDR1 SGHRS, CDR2 YFSETQ. The CDR3 has 15 residues. V shed 6 bases and J 4 bases; nucleotides not matched to a gene: 6.

The rearrangement joins TRBV12-3 or TRBV12-4 to TRBJ2-3, with 10 bases aligning to TRBD2. Trimming at V came to 7 bases and at J to 0 bases, leaving 7 bases not matched to a gene. The CDR3 sequence is 16 residues long. The CDR3 is CASTGLAVGSTDTQYF. CDR3 DNA sequence: TGTGCCAGCACCGGACTAGCGGTTGGTAGCACAGATACGCAGTATTTT.